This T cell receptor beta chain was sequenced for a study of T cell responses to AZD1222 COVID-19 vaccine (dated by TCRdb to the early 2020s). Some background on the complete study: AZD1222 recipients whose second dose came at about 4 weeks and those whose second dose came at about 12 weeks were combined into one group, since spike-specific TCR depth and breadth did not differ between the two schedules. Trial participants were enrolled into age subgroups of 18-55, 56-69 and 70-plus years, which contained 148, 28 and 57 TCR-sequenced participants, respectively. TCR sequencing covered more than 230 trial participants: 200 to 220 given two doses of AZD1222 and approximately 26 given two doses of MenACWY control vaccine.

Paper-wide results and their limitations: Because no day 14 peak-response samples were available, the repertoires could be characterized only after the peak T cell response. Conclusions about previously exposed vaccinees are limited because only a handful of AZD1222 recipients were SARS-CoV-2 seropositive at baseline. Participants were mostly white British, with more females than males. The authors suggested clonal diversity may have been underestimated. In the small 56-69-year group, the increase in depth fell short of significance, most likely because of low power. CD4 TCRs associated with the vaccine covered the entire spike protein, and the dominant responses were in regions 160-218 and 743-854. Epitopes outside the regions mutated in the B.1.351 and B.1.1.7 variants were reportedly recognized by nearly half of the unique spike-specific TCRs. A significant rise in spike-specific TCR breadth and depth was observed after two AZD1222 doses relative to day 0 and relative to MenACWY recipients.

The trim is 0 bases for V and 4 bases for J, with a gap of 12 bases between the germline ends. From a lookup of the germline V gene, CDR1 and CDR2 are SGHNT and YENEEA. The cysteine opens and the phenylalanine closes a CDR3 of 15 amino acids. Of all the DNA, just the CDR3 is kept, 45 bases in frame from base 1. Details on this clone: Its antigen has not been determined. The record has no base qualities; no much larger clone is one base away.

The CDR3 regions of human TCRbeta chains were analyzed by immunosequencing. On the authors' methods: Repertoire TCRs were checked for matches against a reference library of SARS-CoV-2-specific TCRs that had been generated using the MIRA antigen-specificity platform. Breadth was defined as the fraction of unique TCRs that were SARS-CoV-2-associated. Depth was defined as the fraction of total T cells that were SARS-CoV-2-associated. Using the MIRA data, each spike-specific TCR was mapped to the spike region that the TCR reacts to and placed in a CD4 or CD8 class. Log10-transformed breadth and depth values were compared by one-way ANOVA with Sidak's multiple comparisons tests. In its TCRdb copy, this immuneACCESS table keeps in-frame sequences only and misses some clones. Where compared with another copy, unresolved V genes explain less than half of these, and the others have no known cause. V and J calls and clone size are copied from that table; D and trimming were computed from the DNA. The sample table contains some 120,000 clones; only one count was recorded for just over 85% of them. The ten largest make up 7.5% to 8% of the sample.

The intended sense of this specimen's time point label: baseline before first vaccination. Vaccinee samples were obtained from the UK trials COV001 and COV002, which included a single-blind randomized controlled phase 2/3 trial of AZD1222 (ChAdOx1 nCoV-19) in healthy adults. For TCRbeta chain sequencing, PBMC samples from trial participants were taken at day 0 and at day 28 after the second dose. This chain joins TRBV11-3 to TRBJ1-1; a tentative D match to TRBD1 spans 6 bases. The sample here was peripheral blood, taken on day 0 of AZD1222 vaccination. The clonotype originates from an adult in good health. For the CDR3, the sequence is CASSLDRGTSTEAFF. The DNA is TGTGCCAGCAGCTTAGATCGGGGGACAAGCACTGAAGCTTTCTTT.